One sample yielded the 8 T cell receptor beta chains listed below, sequenced in a study of blood T cell repertoires in COVID-19. Assay used: immunoSEQ multiplex PCR; TCRdb lists only in-frame clones, some missing. The sample consists of 250,000 to 300,000 clones, approximately 82% of them appearing once. Input material: PBMCs or T cells enriched from blood (not recorded which). These receptors were taken from a man aged 35-49 years who had been exposed to COVID-19.

The chain couples TRBV29-1 to TRBJ1-2, with D possibly matching TRBD1 (6 bases). V was pared by 6 bases and J by 3 bases, with 17 bases between. The CDR3 totals 14 residues. The V gene's germline CDR1 is SQVTM and CDR2 ANQGSEA. CDR3 residues: CSVGLTGDDYGYTF. The CDR3 DNA is TGCAGCGTAGGCTTGACAGGCGACGACTATGGCTACACCTTC.

The chain joins TRBV6-5 to TRBJ1-2; 10 bases line up with TRBD1. Unmatched junction bases numbered 6, after V lost 0 bases and J lost 5 bases. Germline assignment: CDR1 MNHEY and CDR2 SVGAGI. The CDR3 totals 16 residues. CDR3 DNA sequence: TGTGCCAGCAGTTACTCGACAGGGGGCGCAGGGTATGGCTACACCTTC. Encoded protein: CASSYSTGGAGYGYTF.

This clone appeared a single time. The chain carries TRBV11-1 and TRBJ2-2, with 9 bases fitting TRBD1. CDR3 size: 15 residues. The germline gives CDR1 SGHAT, CDR2 FQDESV (reference sequence). Trimming removed 4 bases from V and 5 bases from J; junction bases left unmatched: 5. The chain's CDR3 is CASSSGQGFTGELFF. The CDR3 nucleotides read TGTGCCAGCAGCTCGGGACAGGGTTTTACCGGGGAGCTGTTTTTT.

The rearrangement joins TRBV1 to TRBJ2-1; TRBD2 is the table's D call, not checked against the DNA. TRBV1 is reported as a pseudogene. The CDR3 covers 20 residues. In DNA, the CDR3 is TGCACCAGCAGCGCTTTTTCCGGACTAGCGGGAGGAGGAACCTACAATGAGCAGTTCTTC. Amino acids: CTSSAFSGLAGGGTYNEQFF.

This clone was detected only a few times. The chain combines TRBV24-1 with TRBJ2-2, with a tentative D call TRBD1 (5 bases). Germline V CDR1 and CDR2: KGHDR, SFDVKD. The CDR3 is made up of 15 amino acids. V lost 4 bases and J lost 0, with 8 bases in between. The CDR3 nucleotides are TGTGCCACCAGTGAGGCGGACACGAACACCGGGGAGCTGTTTTTT. It is translated as CATSEADTNTGELFF.

This sequence joins TRBV5-1 and TRBJ2-7; 8 positions agree with TRBD1. Trimming took 3 bases from V and 6 from J; bases not matched to a gene: 5. The CDR3 contains 13 residues. Per germline, CDR1 SGHRS and CDR2 YFSETQ. CDR3 coding DNA: TGCGCCAGCAGCTCCGGACAGGGCGGCGAGCAGTACTTC. Protein product: CASSSGQGGEQYF.

V gene TRBV15 combines with J gene TRBJ1-6; possible D gene TRBD1, 5 bases. V was shortened by 0 bases and J by 6 bases, with 12 bases between the two germline ends. Germline V lookup: CDR1 LNHNV, CDR2 YYDKDF (reference sequence). There are 16 residues in the CDR3. CDR3 nucleotides: TGTGCCACCAGCAGAGATGTTACAGGTGGTAATTCACCCCTCCACTTT. Translating gives CATSRDVTGGNSPLHF.

The rearrangement uses TRBV6-2 or TRBV6-3 and TRBJ1-2, with a possible D match to TRBD1 (6 bases). CDR1 and CDR2 from the germline V gene are MNHEY and SVGEGT. Trimming pared 5 bases from V and 7 bases from J, leaving 14 bases between. The CDR3 spans 13 residues. CDR3 sequence reads: CASSHPGGAGYTF. CDR3 DNA sequence: TGTGCCAGCAGTCACCCCGGGGGGGCTGGCTACACCTTC.